The rows below give T cell receptor beta chains drawn from one sample of a study of blood T cell repertoires in COVID-19. TCRdb's table, derived via immunoSEQ multiplex PCR, lists solely in-frame clones and lacks some. The data show around 220,000 clones, with around 87% seen just once and about 9.4% held by the top ten. The material sequenced was peripheral blood. The receptors were sampled from a woman aged 45-59 years with COVID-19, enrolled during active disease. Each CDR3 is given with its conserved first and last residue. The D gene is left open where the match is weak. Expanded clones are given a class, and other clones once, few, many or no size at all.

abundance | d_gene | j_gene | v_gene | CDR3aa | CDR3nt
NA | TRBD1 | TRBJ1-4 | TRBV7-8 | CASSLVGGTGNEKLFF | TGTGCCAGCAGCTTAGTAGGCGGGACAGGGAATGAAAAACTGTTTTTT
NA | TRBD2 | TRBJ2-5 | TRBV27 | CASSGLAGGLETQYF | TGTGCCAGCAGTGGCCTAGCGGGGGGGCTGGAGACCCAGTACTTC
NA | TRBD1 | TRBJ1-1 | TRBV12-5 | CASGLVTGQGKNTEAFF | TGTGCTAGTGGTTTGGTGACCGGACAGGGAAAAAACACTGAAGCTTTCTTT
NA | TRBD2 | TRBJ2-2 | TRBV24-1 | CATSTRLAGGTGELFF | TGTGCCACCAGTACCCGACTAGCGGGGGGGACCGGGGAGCTGTTTTTT
once | TRBD1 | TRBJ1-1 | TRBV5-4 | CASSPPWTGTTDTEAFF | TGTGCCAGCAGCCCACCCTGGACAGGGACCACGGACACTGAAGCTTTCTTT
NA | NA | TRBJ1-1 | TRBV5-1 | CASTPRGAATNTEAFF | TGCGCCAGCACCCCCAGGGGTGCAGCGACGAACACTGAAGCTTTCTTT
NA | NA | TRBJ2-1 | TRBV11-2 | CASSLQPGAGNEQFF | TGTGCCAGCAGCTTACAGCCAGGGGCAGGGAATGAGCAGTTCTTC
NA | NA | TRBJ1-5 | TRBV19 | CASSIDPTGLTQPQHF | TGTGCCAGTAGTATAGATCCAACAGGGTTAACTCAGCCCCAGCATTTT
few | NA | TRBJ1-3 | TRBV7-2 | CASSFTGPLRTIYF | TGTGCCAGCAGCTTCACAGGGCCGCTTAGGACCATATATTTT
NA | NA | TRBJ1-6 | TRBV12-3/TRBV12-4 | CASSFVENSPLHF | TGTGCCAGCAGTTTTGTAGAGAATTCACCCCTCCACTTT
NA | NA | TRBJ1-3 | TRBV30 | CACGPGGAGNTIYF | TGTGCCTGCGGTCCCGGGGGGGCTGGAAACACCATATATTTT
NA | NA | TRBJ2-5 | TRBV5-7 | CASVFKTGYQTQETQYF | TGTGCCAGCGTTTTTAAGACAGGATACCAAACCCAAGAGACCCAGTACTTC
NA | NA | TRBJ2-4 | TRBV7-2 | CASSPDSTEAKNIQYF | TGTGCCAGCAGCCCTGACTCTACCGAAGCCAAAAACATTCAGTACTTC
once | NA | TRBJ1-1 | TRBV19 | CATRMQGGSEAFF | TGTGCCACCCGCATGCAGGGAGGTAGTGAAGCTTTCTTT
NA | NA | TRBJ2-6 | TRBV19 | CASGHKSSGANVLTF | TGTGCCAGTGGTCATAAGAGCTCTGGGGCCAACGTCCTGACTTTC